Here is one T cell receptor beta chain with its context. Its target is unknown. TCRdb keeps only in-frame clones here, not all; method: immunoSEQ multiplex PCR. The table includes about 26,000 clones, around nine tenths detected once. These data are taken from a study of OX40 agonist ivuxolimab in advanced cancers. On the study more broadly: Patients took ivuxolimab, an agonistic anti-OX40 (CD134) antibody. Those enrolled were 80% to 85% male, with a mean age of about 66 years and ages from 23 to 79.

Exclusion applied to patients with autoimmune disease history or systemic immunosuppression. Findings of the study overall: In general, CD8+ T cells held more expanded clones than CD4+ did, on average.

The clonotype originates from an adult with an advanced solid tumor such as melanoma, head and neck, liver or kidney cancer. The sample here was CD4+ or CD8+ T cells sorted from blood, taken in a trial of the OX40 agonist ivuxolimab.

CDR3 sequence: CASSSSGQGANEQFF. In nucleotides, the CDR3 is TGTGCCAGCAGCTCATCGGGACAGGGGGCAAATGAGCAGTTCTTC. The V call is TRBV13, the J call TRBJ2-1; 12 positions match TRBD1. Germline CDR1 is PRHDT and CDR2 is FYEKMQ (reference sequence). V lost 4 bases and J lost 7; bases outside the gene matches: 5. The CDR3 is 15 residues long.